This T cell receptor (beta chain) was identified in a study of blood T cell repertoires in COVID-19. Germline assignment: CDR1 SGHRS and CDR2 YFSETQ. The CDR3 contains 14 residues. Trimming left V 6 bases short and J 0 bases short, with 10 bases between. The data were produced by immunoSEQ multiplex PCR, yet TCRdb's version contains in-frame clones alone and is incomplete. Among around 100,000 clones listed, more than 70% were seen once. The clonotype originates from a woman aged 55-69 years with acute or convalescent COVID-19. The sequencing input was peripheral blood. The chain is built from TRBV5-1 and TRBJ2-1, with D maybe TRBD2 (5 bases). This CDR3 reads CASKAAVSYNEQFF. In DNA form, the CDR3 reads TGCGCCAGCAAAGCGGCCGTCTCCTACAATGAGCAGTTCTTC.